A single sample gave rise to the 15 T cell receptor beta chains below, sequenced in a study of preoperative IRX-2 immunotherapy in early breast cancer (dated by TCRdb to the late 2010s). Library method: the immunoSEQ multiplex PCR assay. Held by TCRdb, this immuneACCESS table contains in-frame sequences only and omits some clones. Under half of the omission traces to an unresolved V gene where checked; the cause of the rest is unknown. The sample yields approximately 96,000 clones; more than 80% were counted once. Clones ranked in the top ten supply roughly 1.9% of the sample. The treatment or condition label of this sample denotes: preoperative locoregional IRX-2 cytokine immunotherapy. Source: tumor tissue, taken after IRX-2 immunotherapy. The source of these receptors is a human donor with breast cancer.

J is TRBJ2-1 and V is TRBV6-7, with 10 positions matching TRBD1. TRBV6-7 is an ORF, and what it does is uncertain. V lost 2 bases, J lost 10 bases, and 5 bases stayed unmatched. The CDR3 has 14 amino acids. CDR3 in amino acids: CASSYRTGGSEQFF. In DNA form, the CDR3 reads TGTGCCAGCAGTTACCGGACAGGGGGAAGCGAGCAGTTCTTC.

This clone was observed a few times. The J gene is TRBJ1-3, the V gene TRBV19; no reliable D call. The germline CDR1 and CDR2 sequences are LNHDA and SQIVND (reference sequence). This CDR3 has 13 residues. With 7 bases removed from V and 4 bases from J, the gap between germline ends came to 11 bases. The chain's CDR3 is CASMRALGNTIYF. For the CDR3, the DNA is TGTGCCAGTATGCGGGCATTAGGAAACACCATATATTTT.

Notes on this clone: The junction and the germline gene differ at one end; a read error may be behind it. CDR3 residues: CASSPDLVTNEAFF. DNA of the CDR3: TGTGCTAGCTCACCAGACTTGGTTACCAATGAAGCTTTCTTT. The rearrangement uses TRBV18 and TRBJ1-1; D uncertain. The CDR3 runs 14 residues. The V gene's germline CDR1 is KGHSH and CDR2 LQKENI. Filled out from reference TRBV18 and TRBJ1-1, the complete variable domain reads NAGVMQNPRHLVRRRGQEARLRCSPMKGHSHVYWYRQLPEEGLKFMVYLQKENIIDESGMPKERFSAEFPKEGPSILRIQQVVRGDSAAYFCASSPDLVTNEAFFGQGTRLTVV.

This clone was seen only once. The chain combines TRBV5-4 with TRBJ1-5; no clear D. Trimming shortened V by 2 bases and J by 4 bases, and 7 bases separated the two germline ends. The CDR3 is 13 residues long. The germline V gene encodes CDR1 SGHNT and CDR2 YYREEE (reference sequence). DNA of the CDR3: TGTGCCAGCAGCTTAAGTTGGAATCAGCCCCAGCATTTT. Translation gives CASSLSWNQPQHF.

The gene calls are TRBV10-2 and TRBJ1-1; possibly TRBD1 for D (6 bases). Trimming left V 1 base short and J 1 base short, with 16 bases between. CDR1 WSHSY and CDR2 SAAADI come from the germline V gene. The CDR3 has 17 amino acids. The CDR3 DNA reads TGCGCCAGCAGTGAGTTAGGTCGGAGGACAGAGAACACTGAAGCTTTCTTT. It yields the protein CASSELGRRTENTEAFF.

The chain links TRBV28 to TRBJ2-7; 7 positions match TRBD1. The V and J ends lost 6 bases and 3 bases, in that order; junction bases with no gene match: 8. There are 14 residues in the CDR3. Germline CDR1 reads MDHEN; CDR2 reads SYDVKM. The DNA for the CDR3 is TGTGCCAGCAGCTCGACAGGGTTTCTCTACGAGCAGTACTTC. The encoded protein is CASSSTGFLYEQYF.

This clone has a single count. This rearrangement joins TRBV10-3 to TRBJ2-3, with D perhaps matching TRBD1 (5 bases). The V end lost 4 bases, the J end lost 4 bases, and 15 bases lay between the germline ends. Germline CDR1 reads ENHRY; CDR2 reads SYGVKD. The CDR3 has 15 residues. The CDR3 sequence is CAISVGPQGPDTQYF. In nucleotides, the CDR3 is TGTGCCATCAGTGTAGGCCCCCAGGGCCCAGATACGCAGTATTTT.

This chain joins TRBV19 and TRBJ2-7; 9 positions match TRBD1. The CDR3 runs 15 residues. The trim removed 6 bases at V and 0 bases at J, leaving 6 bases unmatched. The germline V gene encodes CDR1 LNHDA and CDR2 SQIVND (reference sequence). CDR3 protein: CASSPGQGSSYEQYF. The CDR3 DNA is TGTGCCAGTAGCCCGGGACAGGGAAGCTCCTACGAGCAGTACTTC.

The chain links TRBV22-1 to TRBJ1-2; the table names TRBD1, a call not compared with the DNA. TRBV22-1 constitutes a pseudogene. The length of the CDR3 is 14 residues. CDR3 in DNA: TGTGCCAGCAGTACGCGGACAGGGAACTATGGCTACACCTTC. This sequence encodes CASSTRTGNYGYTF.

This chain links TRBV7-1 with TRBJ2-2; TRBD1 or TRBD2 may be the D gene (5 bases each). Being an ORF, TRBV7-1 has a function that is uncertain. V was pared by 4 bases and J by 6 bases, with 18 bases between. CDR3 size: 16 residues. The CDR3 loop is CASSLRGVALAGELFF. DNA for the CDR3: TGTGCCAGCAGCTTGAGGGGAGTAGCCTTAGCCGGGGAGCTGTTTTTT.

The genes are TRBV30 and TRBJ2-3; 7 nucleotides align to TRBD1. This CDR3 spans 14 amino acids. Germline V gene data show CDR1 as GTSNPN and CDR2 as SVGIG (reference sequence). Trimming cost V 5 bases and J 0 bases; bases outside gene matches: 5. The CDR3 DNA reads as TGTGCCTGGTCCCTGGGACAGAGCACAGATACGCAGTATTTT. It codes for CAWSLGQSTDTQYF.

The CDR3 DNA sequence: TGTGCCAGCAACCAGGGGACGGGGCTCCTTGTCACAGATACGCAGTATTTT. Amino acids: CASNQGTGLLVTDTQYF. This sequence joins TRBV7-7 and TRBJ2-3, with a weak D call TRBD1 (6 bases). This CDR3 contains 17 residues. V lost 7 bases, J lost 2 bases, and 22 bases lay in between. Germline V gene sequence: CDR1 SSHAT, CDR2 FNYEAQ (reference sequence).

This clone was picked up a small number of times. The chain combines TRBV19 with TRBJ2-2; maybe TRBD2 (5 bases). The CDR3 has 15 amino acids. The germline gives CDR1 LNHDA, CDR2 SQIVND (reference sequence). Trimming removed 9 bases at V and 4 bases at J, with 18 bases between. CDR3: CASKTSRSSTGELFF. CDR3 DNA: TGTGCCAGCAAAACTAGTCGGTCGAGCACCGGGGAGCTGTTTTTT.

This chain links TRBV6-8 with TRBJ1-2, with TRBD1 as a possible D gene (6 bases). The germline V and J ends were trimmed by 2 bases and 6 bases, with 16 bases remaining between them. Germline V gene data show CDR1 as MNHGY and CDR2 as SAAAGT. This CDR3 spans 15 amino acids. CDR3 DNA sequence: TGTGCCAGCAGTTACACTCCAGGGGCCGGGGATGGCTACACCTTC. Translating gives CASSYTPGAGDGYTF.

The CDR3 here is CASSQVVNTEAFF. In DNA, the CDR3 is TGCGCCAGCAGTCAAGTGGTGAACACTGAAGCTTTCTTT. The chain combines TRBV23-1 with TRBJ1-1; D unclear. TRBV23-1 has ORF status, its function being uncertain. The V end was cut by 2 bases, the J end by 0 bases, with 4 bases between. The CDR3 totals 13 residues.